This T cell receptor beta chain comes out of a study of T cell responses to AZD1222 COVID-19 vaccine. Study outcomes and limitations: The reported proportion of spike-specific TCRs targeting unmutated variant regions was nearly half. Repertoires were collected only later (after the peak T cell response had occurred). Seropositive AZD1222 recipients at baseline numbered only five or six.

The data were produced by immunoSEQ multiplex PCR, yet TCRdb's version contains in-frame clones alone and is incomplete. Of 140,000 or so clones detected, about 90% appear once; the ten largest clones hold roughly 3%. V lost 2 bases and J lost 7; bases outside the gene matches: 10. The CDR3 has 16 residues. Germline lookup yields CDR1 MGHRA and CDR2 YSYEKL. This clone appeared once. The antigen is undetermined. J is TRBJ1-5 and V is TRBV4-1, with 8 bases fitting TRBD1. Sample: peripheral blood, taken on day 0 of AZD1222 vaccination. The receptor was derived from an adult in good health. CDR3 residues: CASSQFQGAVGQPQHF. Written as DNA, the CDR3 is TGCGCCAGCAGCCAATTCCAGGGGGCCGTAGGACAGCCCCAGCATTTT.